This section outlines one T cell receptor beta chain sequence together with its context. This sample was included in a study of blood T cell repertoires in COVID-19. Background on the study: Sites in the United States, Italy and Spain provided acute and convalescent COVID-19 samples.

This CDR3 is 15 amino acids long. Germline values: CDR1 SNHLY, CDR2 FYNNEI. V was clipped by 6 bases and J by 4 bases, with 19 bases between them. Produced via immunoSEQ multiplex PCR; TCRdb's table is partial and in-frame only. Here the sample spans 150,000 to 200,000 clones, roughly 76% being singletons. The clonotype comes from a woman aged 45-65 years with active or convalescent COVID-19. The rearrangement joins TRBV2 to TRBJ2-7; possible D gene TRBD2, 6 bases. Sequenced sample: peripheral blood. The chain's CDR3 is CASRGGTSRLYEQYF. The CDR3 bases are TGTGCCAGCAGGGGCGGGACTTCCAGATTGTACGAGCAGTACTTC. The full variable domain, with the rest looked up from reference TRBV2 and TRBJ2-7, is EPEVTQTPSHQVTQMGQEVILRCVPISNHLYFYWYRQILGQKVEFLVSFYNNEISEKSEIFDDQFSVERPDGSNFTLKIRSTKLEDSAMYFCASRGGTSRLYEQYFGPGTRLTVT.